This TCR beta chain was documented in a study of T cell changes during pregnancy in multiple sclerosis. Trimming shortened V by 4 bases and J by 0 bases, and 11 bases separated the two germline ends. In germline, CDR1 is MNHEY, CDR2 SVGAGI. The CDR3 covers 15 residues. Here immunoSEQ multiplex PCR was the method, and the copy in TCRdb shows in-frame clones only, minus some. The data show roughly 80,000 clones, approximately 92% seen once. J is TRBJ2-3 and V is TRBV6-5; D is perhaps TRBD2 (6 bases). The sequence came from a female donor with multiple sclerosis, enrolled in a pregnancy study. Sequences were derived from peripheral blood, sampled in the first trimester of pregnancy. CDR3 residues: CASSSPSGSTDTQYF. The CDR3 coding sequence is TGTGCCAGCAGTTCCCCAAGCGGGAGCACAGATACGCAGTATTTT.